The 9 T cell receptor beta chains presented below share a single source sample, sequenced in a study of CD8+ T cells in alopecia areata. Peripheral blood, together with lesional scalp punch biopsies, was collected from alopecia areata patients. RNA was isolated and reverse transcribed to cDNA, the sequencing template. Produced via immunoSEQ multiplex PCR; TCRdb's table is partial and in-frame only. The sample yields 12,000 or so clones, 60% seen once. Sequencing was done on a sample of skin. These receptors originate from a human donor with alopecia areata.

The rearrangement joins TRBV28 to TRBJ2-3; unclear D gene. Per the germline V gene, CDR1 is MDHEN and CDR2 is SYDVKM. The length of the CDR3 is 12 residues. Trimming removed 7 bases from V and 9 bases from J, with 14 bases in between. The DNA for the CDR3 is TGTGCCAGCACCTTCTCAGGAAACACGCAGTATTTT. Its translation is CASTFSGNTQYF.

The chain recombines TRBV7-3 with TRBJ1-1; D ambiguous. This CDR3 is 17 amino acids long. The germline V gene encodes CDR1 SGHTA and CDR2 FQGTGA. V was cut by 0 bases and J by 10 bases, with 24 bases left in between. The CDR3 loop is CASSLTIGWSPESRAFF. The CDR3 bases are TGTGCCAGCAGCTTAACCATTGGTTGGTCTCCTGAATCCCGAGCTTTCTTT.

The genes are TRBV5-4 and TRBJ2-1, with TRBD1 matching 10 bases. There are 15 residues in the CDR3. Germline trimming cut 4 bases from V and 1 base from J; bases unmatched to any gene: 2. Germline V gene data show CDR1 as SGHNT and CDR2 as YYREEE (reference sequence). The CDR3 coding sequence is TGTGCCAGCAGCGTGGGACAGGGGTCCTACAATGAGCAGTTCTTC. Translation gives CASSVGQGSYNEQFF. The full variable domain, rest sourced from reference TRBV5-4 and TRBJ2-1, is ETGVTQSPTHLIKTRGQQVTLRCSSQSGHNTVSWYQQALGQGPQFIFQYYREEENGRGNFPPRFSGLQFPNYSSELNVNALELDDSALYLCASSVGQGSYNEQFFGPGTRLTVL.

This clone ranks as medium-sized. J is TRBJ1-2 and V is TRBV19; 11 nucleotides line up with TRBD1. V shed 4 bases and J 4 bases; nucleotides not matched to a gene: 5. Germline lookup yields CDR1 LNHDA and CDR2 SQIVND (reference sequence). The CDR3 covers 15 residues. The CDR3 loop reads CASSTGQGAGYGYTF. In DNA, the CDR3 is TGTGCCAGTAGTACCGGACAGGGGGCTGGCTATGGCTACACCTTC.

This clone has more than one count but fewer than ten. This chain uses TRBV29-1 with TRBJ2-7; D uncertain. V was clipped by 1 base and J by 1 base, with 11 bases between them. CDR3 length: 14 amino acids. CDR1 SQVTM and CDR2 ANQGSEA come from the germline V gene. CDR3 nucleotides: TGCAGCGTTGAAGTTCTCCAGGATTCCTACGAGCAGTACTTC. Amino acids: CSVEVLQDSYEQYF.

This clone was counted only a few times. The chain joins TRBV4-3 to TRBJ1-2; D gene ambiguous. Deletions cut 8 bases from V and 2 bases from J, with 15 bases between. This CDR3 is built from 14 residues. CDR1 is LGHNA and CDR2 is YSLEER in the germline V gene. CDR3 nucleotides: TGCGCCAGCTCACGGACGGTCCTCAACTATGGCTACACCTTC. Translating it yields CASSRTVLNYGYTF.

This clone is categorized as medium-sized. The CDR3 region has the DNA TGTGCCAGCAGCTTATTTCAGGACACCTACGAGCAGTACTTC. Translating gives CASSLFQDTYEQYF. The V call is TRBV7-9, the J call TRBJ2-7, with a weak D call TRBD1 (5 bases). This CDR3 is 14 amino acids long. V was cut by 2 bases and J by 2 bases, with 10 bases left in between. Per the germline V gene, CDR1 is SEHNR and CDR2 is FQNEAQ (reference sequence).

V is TRBV11-2 and J is TRBJ2-5; 9 bases line up with TRBD1. The DNA end favors TRBJ2-7, so the J call may be wrong. Germline V gene sequence: CDR1 SGHAT, CDR2 FQNNGV. The length of the CDR3 is 14 residues. The CDR3 DNA reads TGTGCCAGCAGCTTCCGGGACAGGGACCACGAGCAGTACTTC. Amino acid sequence: CASSFRDRDHEQYF.

This clone appeared a few times. V and J are TRBV5-1 and TRBJ2-3, with no clear D. Between the trimmed V and J ends, which lost 5 bases and 4 bases, there was a span of 14 bases. CDR1 and CDR2 (germline): SGHRS, YFSETQ. CDR3 length equals 14 residues. CDR3 DNA: TGCGCCAGCAGGCTTTGGATCGCCGCAGATACGCAGTATTTT. Protein: CASRLWIAADTQYF.